This TCR beta chain appears in the sequencing data of a study of blood T cell repertoires in COVID-19. Study at large: Italy, Spain and the United States were the sources of the convalescent and acute COVID-19 samples. PBMCs, B-cell-depleted T cells, or T cells provided the cDNA or gDNA that made up the material.

This clone was detected only a few times. The CDR3 is made up of 19 amino acids. Per the authors' pipeline: Estimates of nucleated cell counts were drawn from the amplification of reference gene primers. The data were produced by immunoSEQ multiplex PCR, yet TCRdb's version contains in-frame clones alone and is incomplete. The V and J calls and clone size were taken over from that table, and D and trimming were inferred from the DNA. The sample includes approximately 240,000 clones, about 88% of them seen just once. Sequenced: peripheral blood. The V gene is TRBV21-1, the J gene TRBJ2-7; the DNA was not compared with TRBD2, the D call given in the table. TRBV21-1 is tagged as a pseudogene. This TCR derives from a man aged 50-59 years who had recovered from COVID-19. CDR3 DNA: TGTGCCAGCAGCAAAGTTATAACTAGCGGTAAGGATGGTCGCTACGAGCAGTACTTC. Translating it yields CASSKVITSGKDGRYEQYF.